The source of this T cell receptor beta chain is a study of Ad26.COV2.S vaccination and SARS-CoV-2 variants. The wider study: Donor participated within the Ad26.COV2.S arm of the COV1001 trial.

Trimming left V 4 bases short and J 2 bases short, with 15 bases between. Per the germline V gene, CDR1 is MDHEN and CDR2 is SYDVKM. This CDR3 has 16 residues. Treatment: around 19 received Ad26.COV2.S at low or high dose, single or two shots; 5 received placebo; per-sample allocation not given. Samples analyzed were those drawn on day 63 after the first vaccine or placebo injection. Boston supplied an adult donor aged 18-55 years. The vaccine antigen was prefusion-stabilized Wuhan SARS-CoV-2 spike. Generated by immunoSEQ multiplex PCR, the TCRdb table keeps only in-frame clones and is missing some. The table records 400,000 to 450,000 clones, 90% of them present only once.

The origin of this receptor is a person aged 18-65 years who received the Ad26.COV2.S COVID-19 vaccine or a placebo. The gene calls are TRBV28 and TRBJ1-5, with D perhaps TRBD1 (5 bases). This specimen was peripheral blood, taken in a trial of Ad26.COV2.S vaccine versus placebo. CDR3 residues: CASSWSPGRGNQPQHF. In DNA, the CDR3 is TGTGCCAGCAGTTGGAGCCCAGGGAGGGGCAATCAGCCCCAGCATTTT.